This TCR beta chain originates from a study of cytomegalovirus exposure and HLA in healthy donors. Trimming removed 3 bases from V and 2 bases from J, with 7 bases in between. Germline-derived CDR1 and CDR2 are SGHVS and FQNEAQ. CDR3 length equals 13 residues. Primers for the PCR totalled 60 Vbeta and 13 Jbeta. Some clones are missing from TCRdb's copy, which holds only in-frame ones; the method was immunoSEQ multiplex PCR. Among about 150,000 clones listed, roughly 70% were seen once. This sequence was found in a man in his fifties or sixties in good health and CMV-seronegative. The chain couples TRBV7-8 to TRBJ1-2; weak D call: TRBD1 (6 bases). Material for sequencing was PBMCs. The CDR3 DNA is TGTGCCAGCAGCTTCGGGACAAACTATGGCTACACCTTC. Protein: CASSFGTNYGYTF.